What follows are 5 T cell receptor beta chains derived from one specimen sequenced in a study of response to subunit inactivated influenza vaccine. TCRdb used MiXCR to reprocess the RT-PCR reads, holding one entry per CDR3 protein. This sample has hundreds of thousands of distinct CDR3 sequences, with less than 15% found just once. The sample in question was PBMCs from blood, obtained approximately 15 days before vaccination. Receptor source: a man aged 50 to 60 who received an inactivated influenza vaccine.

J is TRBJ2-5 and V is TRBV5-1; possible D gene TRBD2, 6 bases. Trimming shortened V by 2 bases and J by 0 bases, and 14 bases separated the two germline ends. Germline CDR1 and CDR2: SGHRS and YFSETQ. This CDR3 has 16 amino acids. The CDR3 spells CASSFGGVSYQETQYF. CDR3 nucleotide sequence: TGCGCCAGCAGCTTTGGAGGGGTTTCGTACCAAGAGACCCAGTACTTC.

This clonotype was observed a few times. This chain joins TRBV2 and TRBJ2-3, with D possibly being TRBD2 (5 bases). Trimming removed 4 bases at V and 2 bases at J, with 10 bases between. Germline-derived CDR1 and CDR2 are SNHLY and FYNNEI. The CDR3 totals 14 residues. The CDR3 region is CASSAQRFTDTQYF. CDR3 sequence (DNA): TGTGCCAGCAGTGCTCAGCGGTTCACAGATACGCAGTATTTT.

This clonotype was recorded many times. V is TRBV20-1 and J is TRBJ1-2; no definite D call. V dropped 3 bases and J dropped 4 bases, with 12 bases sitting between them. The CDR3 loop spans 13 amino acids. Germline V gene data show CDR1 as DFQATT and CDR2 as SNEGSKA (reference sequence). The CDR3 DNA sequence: TGCAGTGCTAGTGCGTCGGGCCTCTATGGCTACACCTTC. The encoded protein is CSASASGLYGYTF.

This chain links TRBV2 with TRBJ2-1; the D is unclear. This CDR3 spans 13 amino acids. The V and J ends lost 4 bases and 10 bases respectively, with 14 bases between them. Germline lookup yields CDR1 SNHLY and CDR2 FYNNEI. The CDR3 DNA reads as TGTGCCAGCAGTGTCCTCTCGTTAAGGGAGCAGTTCTTC. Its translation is CASSVLSLREQFF.

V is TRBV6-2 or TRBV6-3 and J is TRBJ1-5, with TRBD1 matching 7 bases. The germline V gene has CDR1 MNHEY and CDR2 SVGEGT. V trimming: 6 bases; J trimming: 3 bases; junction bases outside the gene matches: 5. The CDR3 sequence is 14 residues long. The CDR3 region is CASRAGGSNQPQHF. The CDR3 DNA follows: TGTGCCAGCAGGGCAGGGGGATCCAATCAGCCCCAGCATTTT.